The 25 T cell receptor beta chains presented below share a single source sample, sequenced in a study of cytomegalovirus exposure and HLA in healthy donors. It was with 60 Vbeta and 13 Jbeta primers that the PCR ran. Libraries were prepared by immunoSEQ multiplex PCR; TCRdb keeps only in-frame clonotypes and omits some of them. Of 100,000 to 150,000 clones listed, approximately 78% are singletons. Source material: PBMCs. The source of these receptors is a woman between 35 and 50 years old in good health and CMV-seropositive.

A remark on this clone: The sample holds other DNA sequences that translate to the same CDR3. The chain carries TRBV9 and TRBJ1-5; possible D gene TRBD1, 6 bases. V was pared by 0 bases and J by 4 bases, with 8 bases between. CDR3 size: 14 residues. The V gene's germline CDR1 is SGDLS and CDR2 YYNGEE. The chain's CDR3 is CASSVGQGNQPQHF. The CDR3 region has the DNA TGTGCCAGCAGCGTAGGGCAGGGGAATCAGCCCCAGCATTTT.

There are a few counts of this clone. This rearrangement joins TRBV5-4 to TRBJ1-1; D might be TRBD1 (6 bases). Germline values: CDR1 SGHNT, CDR2 YYREEE (reference sequence). The CDR3 has 14 amino acids. The V end lost 8 bases, the J end lost 5 bases, and 19 bases lay between the germline ends. CDR3 DNA sequence: TGTGCCAGTGCTCCGGGGGGCCAAACAACTGAAGCTTTCTTT. This codes for CASAPGGQTTEAFF.

The chain employs TRBV4-2 and TRBJ2-7, with D hard to call. Germline V gene sequence: CDR1 LGHNA, CDR2 YNFKEQ. V was clipped by 0 bases and J by 2 bases, with 11 bases between them. The CDR3 is 15 residues long. The CDR3 DNA sequence: TGTGCCAGCAGCCAAGATTCTCGAACAGCCTACGAGCAGTACTTC. It yields the protein CASSQDSRTAYEQYF.

This clone was seen more than once but under ten times. The rearrangement uses TRBV9 and TRBJ1-5, with 7 bases lining up with TRBD1. The CDR3 covers 13 residues. CDR1 and CDR2 from the germline V gene are SGDLS and YYNGEE. V was clipped by 3 bases and J by 6 bases; unmatched bases: 3. This chain's CDR3 is CASSATGVQPQHF. The DNA for the CDR3 is TGTGCCAGCAGCGCCACAGGGGTTCAGCCCCAGCATTTT.

The CDR3 here is CASSKDRGKNQPQHF. Written as DNA, the CDR3 is TGTGCCAGCAGCAAGGACAGGGGCAAGAATCAGCCCCAGCATTTT. The chain recombines TRBV5-6 with TRBJ1-5; 9 nucleotides agree with TRBD1. The CDR3 is 15 amino acids. After removal of 4 bases from V and 4 bases from J, the junction contained 6 bases not matched to a gene. CDR1 SGHDT and CDR2 YYEEEE come from the germline V gene.

The V call is TRBV6-1, the J call TRBJ1-1; D is undetermined. This CDR3 is 14 amino acids long. Trimming removed 2 bases from V and 0 bases from J, with 7 bases in between. CDR1 MNHNS and CDR2 SASEGT come from the germline V gene. The CDR3 DNA follows: TGTGCCAGCAGTGAAACAGTGATGAACACTGAAGCTTTCTTT. It translates to CASSETVMNTEAFF.

This sequence joins TRBV6-6 and TRBJ1-5, with 7 nucleotides matching TRBD1. Trimming removed 6 bases from V and 2 bases from J; junction bases left unmatched: 7. Per germline, CDR1 MNHNY and CDR2 SVGAGI (reference sequence). The length of the CDR3 is 15 residues. CDR3 region: CASRLSTGRNQPQHF. The DNA for the CDR3 is TGTGCCAGCAGGCTATCGACAGGGCGCAATCAGCCCCAGCATTTT.

The CDR3 region is CASSFTGVYEQYF. DNA for the CDR3: TGTGCCAGCAGCTTTACAGGAGTCTACGAGCAGTACTTC. The chain uses TRBV7-2 and TRBJ2-7; weak D call: TRBD1 (5 bases). This CDR3 contains 13 residues. The ends were cut back, 3 bases at V and 3 bases at J, with 9 bases in the middle. Germline V lookup: CDR1 SGHTA, CDR2 FQGNSA.

This chain joins TRBV27 and TRBJ2-7, with D possibly being TRBD1 (5 bases). This CDR3 spans 14 amino acids. The germline gives CDR1 MNHEY, CDR2 SMNVEV (reference sequence). V lost 3 bases to trimming and J lost 3 bases, with 12 bases between them. CDR3 nucleotide sequence: TGTGCCAGCAGTTTTTTAGGGGCAAACTACGAGCAGTACTTC. It codes for CASSFLGANYEQYF.

The genes are TRBV5-8 and TRBJ2-1; 11 nucleotides agree with TRBD2. Germline values: CDR1 SGHTS, CDR2 YDEGEE. With 3 bases clipped from V and 6 bases from J, the junction kept 5 bases outside the gene matches. The CDR3 sequence is 15 residues long. CDR3 coding DNA: TGTGCCAGCAGCTGGGGACTAGCGGACACCAATGAGCAGTTCTTC. Its protein product is CASSWGLADTNEQFF.

This chain connects TRBV2 to TRBJ1-5; TRBD1 agrees at 8 bases. This CDR3 spans 16 amino acids. V trimming: 4 bases; J trimming: 1 base; junction bases outside the gene matches: 6. CDR1 and CDR2 from the germline V gene are SNHLY and FYNNEI. In DNA form, the CDR3 reads TGTGCCAGCAGTGGGGGGACAGGAGGGAGCAATCAGCCCCAGCATTTT. It translates to CASSGGTGGSNQPQHF.

V is TRBV9 and J is TRBJ1-1; TRBD1 might be the D (6 bases). Trimming stripped 0 bases from V and 8 bases from J, with 20 bases between. The CDR3 extends over 16 amino acids. Germline assignment: CDR1 SGDLS and CDR2 YYNGEE. The CDR3 protein is CASSVGPPSQGSEAFF. CDR3 bases: TGTGCCAGCAGCGTAGGCCCTCCCAGCCAGGGGTCCGAAGCTTTCTTT. Variable domain in full (rest from reference TRBV9 and TRBJ1-1): DSGVTQTPKHLITATGQRVTLRCSPRSGDLSVYWYQQSLDQGLQFLIQYYNGEERAKGNILERFSAQQFPDLHSELNLSSLELGDSALYFCASSVGPPSQGSEAFFGQGTRLTVV.

This chain joins TRBV5-1 and TRBJ1-1; 8 positions match TRBD1. CDR3 length: 13 residues. Trimming took 5 bases from V and 4 from J; bases not matched to a gene: 4. Germline CDR1 is SGHRS and CDR2 is YFSETQ. The CDR3 spells CASSTGGTTEAFF. The CDR3, as DNA: TGCGCCAGCAGTACAGGGGGTACCACTGAAGCTTTCTTT.

About this clone: One end of the junction does not line up with germline, which may come from a read error. J is TRBJ2-7 and V is TRBV7-7, with D uncertain. The CDR3 totals 14 residues. The germline V gene encodes CDR1 SSHAT and CDR2 FNYEAQ (reference sequence). CDR3 nucleotides: TGTGCTAGCAGCCTTGGCGAGGCCAACGTCGAGCAGTACTTC. Protein: CASSLGEANVEQYF.

In its sample, this clone was seen a few times. The V gene is TRBV13, the J gene TRBJ2-1; D unclear. V was trimmed by 1 base and J by 6 bases, leaving 4 bases between them. The germline CDR1 and CDR2 sequences are PRHDT and FYEKMQ (reference sequence). The CDR3 runs to 12 residues. This CDR3 is CASSLAFNEQFF. The CDR3 coding sequence is TGTGCCAGCAGCTTAGCCTTCAATGAGCAGTTCTTC.

The chain employs TRBV21-1 and TRBJ2-3; the table's D call TRBD2 went unverified against the DNA. TRBV21-1 is deemed a pseudogene. The CDR3 has 17 residues. CDR3 DNA: TGTGCCAGCAGCAATTTAGGGACTAGCGGGGGACGAGATACGCAGTATTTT. It translates to CASSNLGTSGGRDTQYF.

The chain has TRBV2 and TRBJ2-1; D may be TRBD2 (5 bases). Between the trimmed V and J ends, which lost 7 bases and 3 bases, there was a span of 13 bases. The germline V gene encodes CDR1 SNHLY and CDR2 FYNNEI. The CDR3 sequence is 14 residues long. The CDR3 DNA sequence: TGTGCCAGCAATGTCCCTAGCAGCTACAATGAGCAGTTCTTC. Amino acid sequence: CASNVPSSYNEQFF.

The J gene is TRBJ2-3, the V gene TRBV7-6; TRBD2 agrees at 8 bases. V lost 0 bases and J lost 1; bases outside the gene matches: 6. The germline V gene has CDR1 SGHVS and CDR2 FNYEAQ. The CDR3 contains 17 residues. The CDR3 is CASSLALRGVGTDTQYF. In nucleotides, the CDR3 is TGTGCCAGCAGCTTAGCGTTGCGGGGGGTCGGCACAGATACGCAGTATTTT.

The chain combines TRBV29-1 with TRBJ1-2; TRBD1 matches at 7 bases. The CDR3 is 13 amino acids. Germline values: CDR1 SQVTM, CDR2 ANQGSEA. Trimming took 6 bases from V and 2 from J; bases not matched to a gene: 6. As DNA, the CDR3 is TGCAGCGTCAAAGGACAGGTGAACTATGGCTACACCTTC. Residues: CSVKGQVNYGYTF. Supplemented by reference TRBV29-1 and TRBJ1-2, the full variable domain reads SAVISQKPSRDICQRGTSLTIQCQVDSQVTMMFWYRQQPGQSLTLIATANQGSEATYESGFVIDKFPISRPNLTFSTLTVSNMSPEDSSIYLCSVKGQVNYGYTFGSGTRLTVV.

The rearrangement links TRBV5-6 to TRBJ1-1, with D unresolved. In germline, CDR1 is SGHDT, CDR2 YYEEEE. V lost 5 bases and J 1 base, leaving 6 bases between the germline ends. The CDR3 is 12 amino acids. The CDR3 DNA is TGTGCCAGCAGTCGGGGGAACACTGAAGCTTTCTTT. This translates into CASSRGNTEAFF.

The V call is TRBV9, the J call TRBJ2-5, with 12 positions matching TRBD2. The CDR3 is made up of 16 amino acids. With V trimmed by 4 bases and J by 2 bases, 6 bases remained unmatched. CDR1 is SGDLS and CDR2 is YYNGEE in the germline V gene. The DNA for the CDR3 is TGTGCCAGCAGCATGGGACTAGCGGGCATGCAAGAGACCCAGTACTTC. It specifies CASSMGLAGMQETQYF.

The chain joins TRBV2 to TRBJ1-5, with 12 bases lining up with TRBD1. CDR3 length: 16 amino acids. Per germline, CDR1 SNHLY and CDR2 FYNNEI. After removal of 4 bases from V and 5 bases from J, the junction contained 6 bases not matched to a gene. The CDR3 loop reads CASSGDRGRLYQPQHF. DNA for the CDR3: TGTGCCAGCAGTGGGGACAGGGGGCGTTTGTATCAGCCCCAGCATTTT. Together with reference TRBV2 and TRBJ1-5, the CDR3 gives the full variable domain: EPEVTQTPSHQVTQMGQEVILRCVPISNHLYFYWYRQILGQKVEFLVSFYNNEISEKSEIFDDQFSVERPDGSNFTLKIRSTKLEDSAMYFCASSGDRGRLYQPQHFGDGTRLSIL.

The chain links TRBV7-3 to TRBJ1-1; TRBD1 matches 7 bases. V lost 1 base, J lost 5 bases, and 1 base stayed unmatched. CDR3 length: 13 amino acids. Germline values: CDR1 SGHTA, CDR2 FQGTGA. CDR3 in amino acids: CASSLMDRTEAFF. The CDR3 nucleotides are TGTGCCAGCAGCTTAATGGACAGGACTGAAGCTTTCTTT.

The chain joins TRBV7-3 to TRBJ2-7; 9 bases agree with TRBD1. The CDR3 consists of 14 residues. The V gene's germline CDR1 is SGHTA and CDR2 FQGTGA. V shed 5 bases, J shed 6 bases, and the junction held 8 bases outside the gene matches. The CDR3 DNA is TGTGCCAGCAGCCTGTATCTGACAGGGGGCGAGCAGTACTTC. It encodes CASSLYLTGGEQYF. Full variable domain (remainder filled in from reference TRBV7-3 and TRBJ2-7): GAGVSQTPSNKVTEKGKYVELRCDPISGHTALYWYRQSLGQGPEFLIYFQGTGAADDSGLPNDRFFAVRPEGSVSTLKIQRTERGDSAVYLCASSLYLTGGEQYFGPGTRLTVT.

V is TRBV28 and J is TRBJ1-1, with D maybe TRBD1 (6 bases). The CDR3 contains 15 residues. V was trimmed by 8 bases and J by 5 bases, leaving 21 bases between them. Germline loops: CDR1 MDHEN, CDR2 SYDVKM. The CDR3 DNA reads TGTGCCAGCCCCCCTGTGTGGGGGCTTGGTACTGAAGCTTTCTTT. Amino acid sequence: CASPPVWGLGTEAFF.